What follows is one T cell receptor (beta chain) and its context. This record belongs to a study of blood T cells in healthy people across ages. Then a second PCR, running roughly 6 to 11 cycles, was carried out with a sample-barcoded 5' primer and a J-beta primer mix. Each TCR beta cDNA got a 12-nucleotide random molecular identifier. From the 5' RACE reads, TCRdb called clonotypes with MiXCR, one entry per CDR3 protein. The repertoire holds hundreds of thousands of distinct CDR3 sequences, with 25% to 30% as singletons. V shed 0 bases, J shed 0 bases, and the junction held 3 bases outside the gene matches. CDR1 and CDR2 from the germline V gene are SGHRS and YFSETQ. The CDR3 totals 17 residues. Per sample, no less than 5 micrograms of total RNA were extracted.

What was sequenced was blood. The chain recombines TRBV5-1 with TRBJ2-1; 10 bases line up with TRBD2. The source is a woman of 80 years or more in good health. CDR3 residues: CASSLGLAGFSYNEQFF. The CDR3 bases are TGCGCCAGCAGCTTGGGACTAGCGGGCTTCTCCTACAATGAGCAGTTCTTC.